These 25 T cell receptor beta chains came from one sample sequenced in a study of T cell repertoires in cytomegalovirus infection. TCRdb fed the reads into MiXCR, producing one record per CDR3 protein. Counted here are about 180,000 distinct CDR3 sequences, under 15% occurring once; the ten biggest clones make up 20% to 30%. The specimen sequenced was PBMCs. All receptors come from a human donor in good health (CMV status not recorded). Some clones in this sample may be carry-over from other donors' samples.

The rearrangement joins TRBV5-5 to TRBJ2-1, with 11 bases lining up with TRBD2. CDR3 length equals 14 residues. V was clipped by 3 bases and J by 5 bases; unmatched bases: 1. Germline V gene sequence: CDR1 SGHKS, CDR2 YYEKEE (reference sequence). The CDR3 loop reads CASSWGLADNEQFF. The CDR3 DNA is TGTGCCAGCAGCTGGGGACTAGCGGACAATGAGCAGTTCTTC. Together with reference TRBV5-5 and TRBJ2-1, the CDR3 gives the full variable domain: DAGVTQSPTHLIKTRGQQVTLRCSPISGHKSVSWYQQVLGQGPQFIFQYYEKEERGRGNFPDRFSARQFPNYSSELNVNALLLGDSALYLCASSWGLADNEQFFGPGTRLTVL.

Many counts were recorded for this clonotype. The chain links TRBV20-1 to TRBJ2-3; TRBD2 matches 8 bases. CDR3 length: 15 amino acids. The germline V gene has CDR1 DFQATT and CDR2 SNEGSKA (reference sequence). V trimming: 2 bases; J trimming: 0 bases; junction bases outside the gene matches: 4. The CDR3 region has the DNA TGCAGTGCTAGACTGACTAGCGTCAGCACAGATACGCAGTATTTT. It is translated as CSARLTSVSTDTQYF.

This clonotype was found a few times. The chain recombines TRBV6-6 with TRBJ2-1; 14 nucleotides align to TRBD2. V was clipped by 6 bases and J by 5 bases; unmatched bases: 9. The CDR3 consists of 17 residues. The V gene's germline CDR1 is MNHNY and CDR2 SVGAGI (reference sequence). The CDR3 loop is CASRTSGRARANNEQFF. Written as DNA, the CDR3 is TGTGCCAGCAGGACTAGCGGGAGGGCCAGGGCCAACAATGAGCAGTTCTTC.

The V and J genes are TRBV5-1 and TRBJ1-1; D is uncertain. Germline V gene data show CDR1 as SGHRS and CDR2 as YFSETQ. Deletions cut 4 bases from V and 0 bases from J, with 10 bases between. The CDR3 is 14 residues long. The CDR3 protein is CASSAGIMNTEAFF. The CDR3 bases are TGCGCCAGCAGCGCAGGTATCATGAACACTGAAGCTTTCTTT.

The chain uses TRBV2 and TRBJ1-1; a weak D match, TRBD1 (5 bases). The CDR3 is 15 residues long. Trimming left V 4 bases short and J 4 bases short, with 16 bases between. CDR1 SNHLY and CDR2 FYNNEI come from the germline V gene. The CDR3 bases are TGTGCCAGCAGTGTGAGGGGCCTGGGTGGCACTGAAGCTTTCTTT. It specifies CASSVRGLGGTEAFF.

This chain connects TRBV11-2 to TRBJ2-1; D call uncertain. CDR1 is SGHAT and CDR2 is FQNNGV in the germline V gene. This CDR3 region has 13 residues. V dropped 2 bases and J dropped 6 bases, with 8 bases sitting between them. CDR3 sequence reads: CASSLSELNEQFF. CDR3 coding DNA: TGTGCCAGCAGCTTAAGCGAGCTCAATGAGCAGTTCTTC.

The chain uses TRBV28 and TRBJ2-5, with 9 bases fitting TRBD1. CDR3 length: 15 residues. Looked up from germline, CDR1 is MDHEN and CDR2 is SYDVKM. Losses at the gene ends were 5 bases for V and 7 bases for J; bases not matched to a gene: 11. The CDR3 loop reads CASSTTGTGSRTQYF. The CDR3 DNA reads as TGTGCCAGCAGTACTACCGGGACAGGGAGTAGGACCCAGTACTTC.

This clonotype has only a few counts. The V and J genes are TRBV25-1 and TRBJ2-7, with D unresolved. The length of the CDR3 is 15 residues. The V end was cut by 2 bases, the J end by 0 bases, with 11 bases between. From germline, CDR1 is MGHDK and CDR2 SYGVNS. CDR3 sequence (DNA): TGTGCCAGCAGTGAACCAGCAGCAAACTCCTACGAGCAGTACTTC. Amino acid sequence: CASSEPAANSYEQYF.

The genes are TRBV2 and TRBJ2-1; TRBD1 matches 7 bases. The CDR3 contains 13 residues. Losses at the gene ends were 7 bases for V and 4 bases for J; bases not matched to a gene: 4. Germline V CDR1 and CDR2: SNHLY, FYNNEI. The CDR3 sequence is CASNRDRYNEQFF. CDR3 nucleotide sequence: TGTGCCAGCAATCGGGACAGATACAATGAGCAGTTCTTC. The full variable domain, with the rest looked up from reference TRBV2 and TRBJ2-1, is EPEVTQTPSHQVTQMGQEVILRCVPISNHLYFYWYRQILGQKVEFLVSFYNNEISEKSEIFDDQFSVERPDGSNFTLKIRSTKLEDSAMYFCASNRDRYNEQFFGPGTRLTVL.

This clonotype was detected ten times or more. The chain employs TRBV20-1 and TRBJ2-7; 9 bases fit TRBD1. The germline V gene encodes CDR1 DFQATT and CDR2 SNEGSKA (reference sequence). V was pared by 5 bases and J by 5 bases, with 13 bases of the junction left unmatched. CDR3 size: 15 residues. DNA of the CDR3: TGCAGTGCTGCCGGCGGGACAGGGAAGTTGGACGAGCAGTACTTC. Protein: CSAAGGTGKLDEQYF.

To note about this clonotype: It may be a read error: a sequence one base away is much more abundant. CDR3 amino acids: CASSPSHYEQYF. The CDR3 nucleotides read TGTGCCAGCAGTCCAAGTCACTACGAGCAGTACTTC. The chain joins TRBV28 to TRBJ2-7; D unclear. V was shortened by 5 bases and J by 3 bases, with 8 bases between the two germline ends. The germline V gene has CDR1 MDHEN and CDR2 SYDVKM. The CDR3 runs 12 residues.

J is TRBJ1-5 and V is TRBV23-1, with a tentative D call TRBD1 (6 bases). TRBV23-1 is given ORF status, its function remaining uncertain. The CDR3 has 15 amino acids. The ends were cut back, 2 bases at V and 3 bases at J, with 11 bases in the middle. This CDR3 reads CASSQLGTLNQPQHF. The CDR3 region has the DNA TGCGCCAGCAGTCAACTTGGGACACTCAATCAGCCCCAGCATTTT.

V gene TRBV28 combines with J gene TRBJ2-2; D not resolved. Per germline, CDR1 MDHEN and CDR2 SYDVKM. Between the trimmed V and J ends, which lost 7 bases and 5 bases, there was a span of 5 bases. The CDR3 length is 11 residues. CDR3 loop: CASTFTGELFF. The DNA of the CDR3 is TGTGCCAGCACTTTTACCGGGGAGCTGTTTTTT.

This chain uses TRBV19 with TRBJ1-1; D is uncertain. CDR1 LNHDA and CDR2 SQIVND come from the germline V gene (reference sequence). V was pared by 5 bases and J by 1 base, with 17 bases between. The CDR3 length is 16 residues. CDR3 nucleotides: TGTGCCAGTAGTGTAAATAAAGGGCCAGGGAACACTGAAGCTTTCTTT. Protein product: CASSVNKGPGNTEAFF.

This clonotype was recorded a few times. V is TRBV9 and J is TRBJ2-1; the match to TRBD2 covers 8 bases. Germline loops: CDR1 SGDLS, CDR2 YYNGEE. The CDR3 sequence is 15 residues long. Trimming took 7 bases from V and 6 from J; bases not matched to a gene: 12. CDR3 in DNA: TGTGCCAGCGAACGAACGGCGGGAGGAGGCAATGAGCAGTTCTTC. Translated: CASERTAGGGNEQFF.

The V call is TRBV29-1, the J call TRBJ2-7; 8 positions match TRBD1. This CDR3 comprises 16 residues. CDR1 is SQVTM, CDR2 ANQGSEA, per germline. Trimming cost V 2 bases and J 0 bases; bases outside gene matches: 9. CDR3 protein: CSVESELDRGSYEQYF. DNA for the CDR3: TGCAGCGTTGAATCGGAGCTCGACAGGGGCTCCTACGAGCAGTACTTC.

This clonotype occurred once. The chain is built from TRBV5-6 and TRBJ2-3; 7 bases are a match to TRBD1. The CDR3 has 17 amino acids. In germline, CDR1 is SGHDT, CDR2 YYEEEE. V shed 0 bases, J shed 4 bases, and the junction held 11 bases outside the gene matches. The CDR3 nucleotides are TGTGCCAGCAGCTTGGCCCATAAGGGGGCGCAAGCAGATACGCAGTATTTT. Amino acid sequence: CASSLAHKGAQADTQYF.

This clonotype appeared many times. The CDR3 DNA sequence: TGCGCCAGCAGCCAATATGCCAGTAATTCACCCCTCCACTTT. Its translation: CASSQYASNSPLHF. V and J are TRBV4-3 and TRBJ1-6; D remains ambiguous. Germline values: CDR1 LGHNA, CDR2 YSLEER. The CDR3 runs 14 residues. Trimming left V 2 bases short and J 6 bases short, with 8 bases between.

This clonotype turned up a few times. The chain joins TRBV20-1 to TRBJ2-7; unclear D gene. Germline V CDR1 and CDR2: DFQATT, SNEGSKA (reference sequence). This CDR3 is 12 amino acids long. The V end was cut by 4 bases, the J end by 2 bases, with 9 bases between. CDR3 sequence: CSATRSTYEQYF. In DNA, the CDR3 is TGCAGTGCTACAAGGTCTACCTACGAGCAGTACTTC.

The CDR3 DNA sequence: TGTGCCAGTAGTAGGTCGGGAAGGGGTCATCAGCCCCAGCATTTT. It encodes CASSRSGRGHQPQHF. The rearrangement uses TRBV19 and TRBJ1-5, with D maybe TRBD1 (5 bases). Germline CDR1 is LNHDA and CDR2 is SQIVND (reference sequence). The CDR3 is 15 amino acids. Trimming cost V 4 bases and J 5 bases, with 15 bases left between them. The whole variable domain, filled in from reference TRBV19 and TRBJ1-5, reads DGGITQSPKYLFRKEGQNVTLSCEQNLNHDAMYWYRQDPGQGLRLIYYSQIVNDFQKGDIAEGYSVSREKKESFPLTVTSAQKNPTAFYLCASSRSGRGHQPQHFGDGTRLSIL.

The table lists this clonotype with a few counts. The chain links TRBV29-1 to TRBJ1-2, with a possible D match to TRBD1 (6 bases). The CDR3 runs 12 residues. With 6 bases removed from V and 7 bases from J, the gap between germline ends came to 15 bases. Germline lookup yields CDR1 SQVTM and CDR2 ANQGSEA. This CDR3 reads CSVPWGAGGYTF. DNA for the CDR3: TGCAGCGTCCCGTGGGGGGCAGGTGGCTACACCTTC.

This clonotype was observed a handful of times. The chain uses TRBV28 and TRBJ1-1, with no clear D. Germline CDR1 MDHEN, CDR2 SYDVKM. V was trimmed by 4 bases and J by 5 bases, leaving 14 bases between them. This CDR3 is 14 amino acids long. The CDR3 sequence: CASSSIGTGTEAFF. The CDR3 region has the DNA TGTGCCAGCAGTTCCATCGGAACGGGGACTGAAGCTTTCTTT.

At least ten counts were recorded for this clonotype. Germline is not matched at one junction end, which may reflect a read error. This chain connects TRBV7-3 to TRBJ2-1; TRBD2 aligns across 8 bases. The CDR3 runs to 13 residues. Per germline, CDR1 SGHTA and CDR2 FQGTGA. The DNA of the CDR3 is TGTGCCAGCAGCTTACCCTGGACTAGCCGGAAAATCTTC. Translating gives CASSLPWTSRKIF.

This clonotype has only a few counts. The chain links TRBV20-1 to TRBJ1-4; D is ambiguous. The CDR3 consists of 14 residues. Germline lookup yields CDR1 DFQATT and CDR2 SNEGSKA (reference sequence). Trimming shortened V by 0 bases and J by 7 bases, and 12 bases separated the two germline ends. Here the CDR3 reads CSAREAGDGEKLFF. As DNA, the CDR3 is TGCAGTGCTAGAGAGGCCGGGGATGGTGAAAAACTGTTTTTT.

V is TRBV29-1 and J is TRBJ2-7, with TRBD1 identical over 9 bases. Per germline, CDR1 SQVTM and CDR2 ANQGSEA. This CDR3 region has 11 residues. The junction had 3 bases not matched to a gene; V was cut back by 8 bases and J by 4 bases. The CDR3 region has the DNA TGCAGCATACAGGGGGCGTACGAGCAGTACTTC. Protein product: CSIQGAYEQYF.